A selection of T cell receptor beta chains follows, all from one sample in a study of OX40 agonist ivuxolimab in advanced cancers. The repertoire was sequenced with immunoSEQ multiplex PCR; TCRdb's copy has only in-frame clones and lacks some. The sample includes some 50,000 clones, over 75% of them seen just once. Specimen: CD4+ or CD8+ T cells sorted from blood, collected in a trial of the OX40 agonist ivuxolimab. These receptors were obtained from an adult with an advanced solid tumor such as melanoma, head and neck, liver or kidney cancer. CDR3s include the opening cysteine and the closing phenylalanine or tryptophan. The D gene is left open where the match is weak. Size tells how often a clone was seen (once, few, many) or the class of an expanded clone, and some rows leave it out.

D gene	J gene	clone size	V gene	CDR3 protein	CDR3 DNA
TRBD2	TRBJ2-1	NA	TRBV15	CATSRGTSGSQSYNEQFF	TGTGCCACCAGCAGGGGGACTAGCGGGAGCCAATCCTACAATGAGCAGTTCTTC
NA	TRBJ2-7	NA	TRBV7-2	CASSLRDSATYEQYF	TGTGCCAGCAGCCTTCGGGACTCGGCAACCTACGAGCAGTACTTC
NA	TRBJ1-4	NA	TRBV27	CASSIRQATNEKLFF	TGTGCCAGCAGTATCCGACAGGCAACTAATGAAAAACTGTTTTTT
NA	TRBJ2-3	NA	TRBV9	CASSVGGADTQYF	TGTGCCAGCAGCGTAGGTGGGGCAGATACGCAGTATTTT
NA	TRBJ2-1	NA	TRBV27	CASREGARNEQFF	TGTGCCAGTAGGGAGGGGGCTCGCAATGAGCAGTTCTTC
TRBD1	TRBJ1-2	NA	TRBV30	CAWSRQGLDYTF	TGTGCCTGGAGTCGACAGGGTCTCGACTACACCTTC
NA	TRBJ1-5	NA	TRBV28	CASRLSWSNQPQHF	TGTGCCAGCAGGTTGAGTTGGAGCAATCAGCCCCAGCATTTT
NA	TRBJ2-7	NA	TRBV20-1	CSALTAYEQYF	TGCAGTGCTTTGACTGCGTACGAGCAGTACTTC
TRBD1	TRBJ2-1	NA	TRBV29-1	CSGRGQGINNEQFF	TGCAGCGGACGGGGACAGGGGATTAACAATGAGCAGTTCTTC
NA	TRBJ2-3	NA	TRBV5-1	CASSLASRADTQYF	TGCGCCAGCAGCTTGGCCAGTAGGGCAGATACGCAGTATTTT
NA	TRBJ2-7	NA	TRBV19	CASSEQGGSVEQYF	TGTGCCAGTAGTGAACAGGGTGGGTCGGTCGAGCAGTACTTC
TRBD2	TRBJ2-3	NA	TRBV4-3	CASSQDLSGGVLDTQYF	TGCGCCAGCAGCCAAGATCTCAGCGGGGGGGTTTTAGATACGCAGTATTTT
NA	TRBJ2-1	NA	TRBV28	CASSLNPRTTNYNEQFF	TGTGCCAGCAGTTTAAACCCTCGGACTACGAACTACAATGAGCAGTTCTTC
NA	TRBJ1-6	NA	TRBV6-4	CASSEGDNSPLHF	TGTGCCAGCAGTGAAGGGGATAATTCACCCCTCCACTTT
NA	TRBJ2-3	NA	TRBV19	CASSNGAGPTDTQYF	TGTGCCAGTAGTAATGGGGCGGGCCCCACAGATACGCAGTATTTT
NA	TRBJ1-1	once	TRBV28	CASRPPQNTEAFF	TGTGCCAGCAGACCCCCCCAAAACACTGAAGCTTTCTTT
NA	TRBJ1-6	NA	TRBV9	CASSVDPHGENNSPLHF	TGTGCCAGCAGCGTAGATCCCCACGGGGAAAATAATTCACCCCTCCACTTT
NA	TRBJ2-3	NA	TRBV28	CASSTPRERVQQIRKYF	TGTGCCAGCAGTACCCCCCGAGAGCGGGTTCAACAGATACGCAAGTATTTT
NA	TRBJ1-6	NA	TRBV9	CASSKQGNAPGYSPLHF	TGTGCCAGCAGCAAACAGGGAAATGCCCCCGGTTATTCACCCCTCCACTTT
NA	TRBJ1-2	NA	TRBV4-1	CASSPGRLPDGYTF	TGCGCCAGCAGCCCGGGACGACTCCCGGATGGCTACACCTTC
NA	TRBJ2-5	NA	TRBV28	CASSLSSKGQETQYF	TGTGCCAGCAGTTTATCTAGCAAGGGCCAAGAGACCCAGTACTTC
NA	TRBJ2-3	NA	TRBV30	CAWSPEGVDTQYF	TGTGCCTGGAGTCCAGAGGGGGTAGATACGCAGTATTTT
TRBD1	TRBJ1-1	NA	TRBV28	CASSPDRGRPSRAFF	TGTGCCAGCAGTCCCGACAGGGGGCGGCCGTCCAGAGCTTTCTTT
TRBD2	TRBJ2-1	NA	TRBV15	CATSRAPGGPGNEQFF	TGTGCCACCAGCAGAGCCCCGGGAGGGCCTGGCAATGAGCAGTTCTTC
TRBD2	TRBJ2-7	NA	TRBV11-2	CASSLTSGSSGYEQYF	TGTGCCAGCAGCTTAACTAGCGGGAGTTCGGGCTACGAGCAGTACTTC
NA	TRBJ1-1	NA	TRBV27	CASSLTGAEAFF	TGTGCCAGCAGTCTGACTGGCGCTGAAGCTTTCTTT
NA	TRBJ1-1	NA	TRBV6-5	CASSYSWGDTEAFF	TGTGCCAGCAGTTACTCGTGGGGGGACACTGAAGCTTTCTTT
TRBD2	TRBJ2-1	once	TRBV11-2	CASSLEQLAGVDLFF	TGTGCCAGCAGCTTAGAGCAACTAGCGGGAGTTGATCTGTTCTTC
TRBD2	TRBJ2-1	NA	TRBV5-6	CASSFILAGGYNEQFF	TGTGCCAGCAGCTTTATTCTAGCGGGAGGGTACAATGAGCAGTTCTTC
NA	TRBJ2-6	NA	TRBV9	CASSAVSSGSGANVLTF	TGTGCCAGCAGCGCCGTATCAAGCGGCTCTGGGGCCAACGTCCTGACTTTC
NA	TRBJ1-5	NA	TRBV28	CASSLAPQNQPQHF	TGTGCCAGCAGTCTAGCCCCCCAGAATCAGCCCCAGCATTTT
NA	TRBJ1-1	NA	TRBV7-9	CASSPLGTSNTEAFF	TGTGCCAGCAGCCCCCTGGGGACATCGAACACTGAAGCTTTCTTT
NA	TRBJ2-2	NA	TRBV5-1	CASSLVWGAGELFF	TGCGCCAGCAGCTTGGTCTGGGGGGCCGGGGAGCTGTTTTTT
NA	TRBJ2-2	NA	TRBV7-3	CASSPQVTGELFF	TGTGCCAGCAGCCCCCAGGTCACCGGGGAGCTGTTTTTT
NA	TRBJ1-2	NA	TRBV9	CASSADLNYGYTF	TGTGCCAGCAGCGCCGACTTGAACTATGGCTACACCTTC
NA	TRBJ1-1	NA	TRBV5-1	CASSSRGSDTEAFF	TGCGCCAGCAGCTCCCGGGGGTCGGACACTGAAGCTTTCTTT
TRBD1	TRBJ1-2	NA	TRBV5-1	CASSLDARGGAGGYTF	TGCGCCAGCAGCTTGGATGCCCGAGGGGGCGCGGGTGGCTACACCTTC
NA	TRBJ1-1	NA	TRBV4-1	CASSQESGGTEAFF	TGCGCCAGCAGCCAAGAGTCGGGGGGTACTGAAGCTTTCTTT
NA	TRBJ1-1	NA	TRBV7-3	CASSSGGPSLGEAFF	TGTGCCAGCAGCTCCGGAGGTCCGTCCTTGGGTGAAGCTTTCTTT